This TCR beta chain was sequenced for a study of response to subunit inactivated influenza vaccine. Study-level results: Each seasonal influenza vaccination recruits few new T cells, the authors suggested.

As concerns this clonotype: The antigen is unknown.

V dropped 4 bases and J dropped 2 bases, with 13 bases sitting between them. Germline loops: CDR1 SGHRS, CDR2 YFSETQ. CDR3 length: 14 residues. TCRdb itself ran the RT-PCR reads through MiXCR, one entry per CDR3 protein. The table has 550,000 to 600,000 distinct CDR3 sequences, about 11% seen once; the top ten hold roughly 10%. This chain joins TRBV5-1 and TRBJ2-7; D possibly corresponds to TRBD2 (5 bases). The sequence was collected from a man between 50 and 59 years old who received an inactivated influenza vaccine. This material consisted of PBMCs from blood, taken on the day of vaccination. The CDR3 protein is CASSPGNGAYEQYF. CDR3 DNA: TGCGCCAGCAGCCCCGGCAACGGGGCCTACGAGCAGTACTTC.